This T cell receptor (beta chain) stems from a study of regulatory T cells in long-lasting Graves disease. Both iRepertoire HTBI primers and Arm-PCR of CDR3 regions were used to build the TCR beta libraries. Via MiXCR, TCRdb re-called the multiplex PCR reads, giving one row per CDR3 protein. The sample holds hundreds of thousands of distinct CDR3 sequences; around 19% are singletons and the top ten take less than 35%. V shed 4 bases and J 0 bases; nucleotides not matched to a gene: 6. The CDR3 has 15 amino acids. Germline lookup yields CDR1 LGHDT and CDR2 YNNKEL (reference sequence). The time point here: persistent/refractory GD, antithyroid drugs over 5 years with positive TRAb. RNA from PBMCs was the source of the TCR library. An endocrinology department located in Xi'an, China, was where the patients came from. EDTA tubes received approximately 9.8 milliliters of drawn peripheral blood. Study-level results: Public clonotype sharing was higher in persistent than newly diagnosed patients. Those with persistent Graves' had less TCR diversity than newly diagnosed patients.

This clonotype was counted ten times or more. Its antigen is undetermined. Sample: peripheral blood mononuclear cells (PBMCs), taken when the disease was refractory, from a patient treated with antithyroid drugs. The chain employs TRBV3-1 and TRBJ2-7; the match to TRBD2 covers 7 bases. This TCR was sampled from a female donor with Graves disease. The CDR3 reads CASSLSGGYSYEQYF. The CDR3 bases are TGTGCCAGCAGCCTATCCGGGGGGTACTCCTACGAGCAGTACTTC.